The 20 T cell receptor beta chains below were found in one sample sequenced in a study of control samples from healthy donors and cancer patients. Sequencing was performed with immunoSEQ multiplex PCR; in TCRdb, only in-frame clones are kept and a portion is missing. The data contain about 65,000 clones, 90% of them singletons. The specimen was PBMCs. The receptors derive from a woman aged 45-59 years with colorectal cancer.

The CDR3 is CASSADRAPVYTF. CDR3 sequence (DNA): TGTGCCAGCAGCGCGGACAGGGCCCCGGTCTACACCTTC. This chain joins TRBV13 and TRBJ1-2; 8 nucleotides line up with TRBD1. The germline V gene has CDR1 PRHDT and CDR2 FYEKMQ (reference sequence). The V and J ends lost 5 bases and 10 bases, in that order; junction bases with no gene match: 9. The CDR3 spans 13 residues. Full variable domain (outside the CDR3, taken from reference TRBV13 and TRBJ1-2): AAGVIQSPRHLIKEKRETATLKCYPIPRHDTVYWYQQGPGQDPQFLISFYEKMQSDKGSIPDRFSAQQFSDYHSELNMSSLELGDSALYFCASSADRAPVYTFGSGTRLTVV.

The V call is TRBV25-1, the J call TRBJ2-1; perhaps TRBD1 as D (6 bases). The CDR3 is 15 amino acids. Germline CDR1 is MGHDK and CDR2 is SYGVNS. Trimming pared 7 bases from V and 2 bases from J, leaving 15 bases between. CDR3 in amino acids: CASTNFRGTYNEQFF. In DNA form, the CDR3 reads TGTGCCAGCACGAACTTCAGGGGTACCTACAATGAGCAGTTCTTC.

The V gene is TRBV4-1, the J gene TRBJ1-2, with TRBD1 matching over 8 bases. After removal of 2 bases from V and 4 bases from J, the junction contained 6 bases not matched to a gene. Germline lookup yields CDR1 MGHRA and CDR2 YSYEKL. CDR3 length equals 15 residues. The CDR3 DNA is TGCGCCAGCAGCCAACCGGGACAGGTTGGCTATGGCTACACCTTC. Translating it yields CASSQPGQVGYGYTF.

This chain links TRBV2 with TRBJ1-2, with 7 bases fitting TRBD1. CDR3 size: 13 residues. With 5 bases clipped from V and 8 bases from J, the junction kept 8 bases outside the gene matches. The germline V gene has CDR1 SNHLY and CDR2 FYNNEI. The CDR3 DNA reads TGTGCCAGCAGTTCAGGGACAGTCGAGGGCTACACCTTC. It translates to CASSSGTVEGYTF.

This clone was seen once. The chain combines TRBV7-3 with TRBJ1-2; the D is unclear. This CDR3 has 16 residues. The V gene's germline CDR1 is SGHTA and CDR2 FQGTGA. V was clipped by 5 bases and J by 8 bases, with 24 bases between them. DNA of the CDR3: TGTGCCAGCAGCAACCTGGTAGGTGTTTGTTCAAGGGGCTACACCTTC. Translated: CASSNLVGVCSRGYTF.

V gene TRBV15 combines with J gene TRBJ2-1; D gene ambiguous. This CDR3 has 14 amino acids. Deletions cut 8 bases from V and 8 bases from J, with 19 bases between. Germline CDR1 reads LNHNV; CDR2 reads YYDKDF (reference sequence). The CDR3 DNA is TGTGCCACCGCCGGTATAAGAGCAGCGTATGAGCAGTTCTTC. Its protein product is CATAGIRAAYEQFF.

On this clone: Other nucleotide sequences from this sample produce the same CDR3. V is TRBV19 and J is TRBJ2-1; D unresolved. Germline-derived CDR1 and CDR2 are LNHDA and SQIVND (reference sequence). CDR3 length: 11 residues. V was clipped by 2 bases and J by 6 bases, with 2 bases between them. The DNA for the CDR3 is TGTGCCAGTAGTATACCCAATGAGCAGTTCTTC. Amino acid sequence: CASSIPNEQFF.

The chain has TRBV5-1 and TRBJ2-5; D unresolved. From germline, CDR1 is SGHRS and CDR2 YFSETQ. V was pared by 4 bases and J by 5 bases, with 12 bases between. The CDR3 consists of 13 residues. Here the CDR3 reads CASSPVVGETQYF. CDR3 bases: TGCGCCAGCAGCCCGGTGGTAGGGGAGACCCAGTACTTC.

V gene TRBV6-1 combines with J gene TRBJ2-7, with a tentative D call TRBD2 (5 bases). The CDR3 spans 17 residues. Trimming removed 2 bases from V and 2 bases from J, with 19 bases in between. Germline CDR1 is MNHNS and CDR2 is SASEGT. The CDR3 reads CASSEFGLAEVTYEQYF. The CDR3 DNA is TGTGCCAGCAGTGAATTTGGGTTGGCGGAGGTAACCTACGAGCAGTACTTC.

The rearrangement links TRBV4-2 to TRBJ1-4, with 7 bases identical to TRBD1. CDR3 length: 15 amino acids. V lost 2 bases, J lost 4 bases, and 4 bases stayed unmatched. Germline CDR1 is LGHNA and CDR2 is YNFKEQ. CDR3 sequence reads: CASSQLTGLNEKLFF. The CDR3 DNA follows: TGTGCCAGCAGCCAACTGACAGGGCTTAATGAAAAACTGTTTTTT.

The chain has TRBV20-1 and TRBJ2-7; D ambiguous. Germline V gene sequence: CDR1 DFQATT, CDR2 SNEGSKA (reference sequence). The CDR3 totals 11 residues. V gave up 3 bases and J gave up 0 bases, with 3 bases separating them. CDR3 residues: CSASASYEQYF. In nucleotides, the CDR3 is TGCAGTGCTAGCGCCTCCTACGAGCAGTACTTC.

This chain joins TRBV11-2 and TRBJ1-4; maybe TRBD1 (5 bases). CDR1 is SGHAT, CDR2 FQNNGV, per germline. CDR3 length: 16 amino acids. V lost 3 bases, J lost 6 bases, and 17 bases lay in between. The CDR3 spells CASSLGKIRVDEKLFF. DNA of the CDR3: TGTGCCAGCAGCTTGGGTAAAATCAGGGTGGATGAAAAACTGTTTTTT.

Here the CDR3 reads CATHGTGANQPQHF. CDR3 nucleotides: TGTGCCACCCACGGAACAGGGGCCAATCAGCCCCAGCATTTT. The rearrangement links TRBV6-5 to TRBJ1-5; 7 bases align to TRBD1. The CDR3 spans 14 residues. Unmatched junction bases numbered 9, after V lost 10 bases and J lost 3 bases. CDR1 and CDR2 (germline): MNHEY, SVGAGI.

This clone was detected a few times. The chain links TRBV5-1 to TRBJ1-1, with D perhaps TRBD1 (5 bases). Germline V gene lookup returns CDR1 SGHRS and CDR2 YFSETQ. Trimming left V 4 bases short and J 1 base short, with 14 bases between. The CDR3 loop spans 15 amino acids. The CDR3 protein is CASSPLDTRNTEAFF. For the CDR3, the DNA is TGCGCCAGCAGCCCCCTGGACACAAGGAACACTGAAGCTTTCTTT.

This rearrangement joins TRBV2 to TRBJ2-7; the D gene is possibly TRBD1 (6 bases). The germline CDR1 and CDR2 sequences are SNHLY and FYNNEI. V lost 6 bases to trimming and J lost 3 bases, with 9 bases between them. The CDR3 has 12 amino acids. The CDR3 DNA reads TGTGCCAGCAGCGAACAGGGCTACGAGCAGTACTTC. This codes for CASSEQGYEQYF.

This clone has only one observation. The chain uses TRBV27 and TRBJ2-7; 8 nucleotides align to TRBD2. The CDR3 totals 15 residues. V lost 0 bases to trimming and J lost 4 bases; unmatched junction nucleotides: 5. CDR1 is MNHEY, CDR2 SMNVEV, per germline (reference sequence). The CDR3 loop reads CASSLSGLGGYEQYF. The CDR3 DNA sequence: TGTGCCAGCAGTTTATCGGGACTAGGGGGATACGAGCAGTACTTC.

The CDR3 DNA reads TGTGCCAGCAGCCACGAAGGGACCGGCGAGCAGTACTTC. Translation: CASSHEGTGEQYF. The chain employs TRBV7-9 and TRBJ2-7; possibly TRBD1 or TRBD2 for D (5 bases each). This CDR3 spans 13 amino acids. The V gene's germline CDR1 is SEHNR and CDR2 FQNEAQ (reference sequence). The V end was cut by 5 bases, the J end by 6 bases, with 14 bases between.

This clone was observed a few times. This chain connects TRBV7-8 to TRBJ2-5; maybe TRBD1 (6 bases). The V and J ends lost 6 bases and 5 bases respectively, with 25 bases between them. In germline, CDR1 is SGHVS, CDR2 FQNEAQ. There are 17 residues in the CDR3. The CDR3 nucleotides are TGTGCCAGCAGTTTAAGTTCAGGGGTACGAATTCGGGAGACCCAGTACTTC. As protein: CASSLSSGVRIRETQYF.

The chain carries TRBV7-9 and TRBJ1-1; the D gene is possibly TRBD1 (6 bases). Germline V CDR1 and CDR2: SEHNR, FQNEAQ (reference sequence). Trimming cost V 4 bases and J 1 base, with 16 bases left between them. This CDR3 region has 16 residues. The CDR3, as DNA: TGTGCCAGCAGCTCCCTCGGGGGGCCGGGGAACACTGAAGCTTTCTTT. Translation gives CASSSLGGPGNTEAFF.

In nucleotides, the CDR3 is TGTGCCAGCAGAAAACCGGGACAGGGGGCCCACGAGCAGTACTTC. This sequence encodes CASRKPGQGAHEQYF. The rearrangement uses TRBV28 and TRBJ2-7; TRBD1 matches 12 bases. The CDR3 is 15 amino acids. Germline V CDR1 and CDR2: MDHEN, SYDVKM. V dropped 6 bases and J dropped 5; count of bases not matched to a gene: 8.